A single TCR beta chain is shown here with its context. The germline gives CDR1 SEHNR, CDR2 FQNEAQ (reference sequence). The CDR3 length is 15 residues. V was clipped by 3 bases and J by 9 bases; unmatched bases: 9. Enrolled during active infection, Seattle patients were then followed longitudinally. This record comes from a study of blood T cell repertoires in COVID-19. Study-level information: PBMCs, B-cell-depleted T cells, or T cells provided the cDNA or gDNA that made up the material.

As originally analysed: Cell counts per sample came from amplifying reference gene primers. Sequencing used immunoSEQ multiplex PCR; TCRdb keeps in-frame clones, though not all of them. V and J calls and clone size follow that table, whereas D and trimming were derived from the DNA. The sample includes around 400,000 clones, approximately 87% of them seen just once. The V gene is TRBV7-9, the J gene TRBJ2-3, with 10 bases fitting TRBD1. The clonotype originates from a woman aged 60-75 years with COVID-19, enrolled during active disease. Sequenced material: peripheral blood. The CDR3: CASSFLGQGFGTQYF. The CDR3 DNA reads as TGTGCCAGCAGCTTCTTGGGACAGGGGTTTGGGACGCAGTATTTT.